The 24 T cell receptor beta chains presented below share a single source sample, sequenced in a study of T cell responses to AZD1222 COVID-19 vaccine. Sequenced by immunoSEQ multiplex PCR; TCRdb stores in-frame clones only, minus some. Found here are 100,000 to 150,000 clones, 86% of them singletons; the top ten hold roughly 12%. Here the sequenced sample was peripheral blood, taken on day 0 of AZD1222 vaccination. All receptors come from an adult in good health.

The chain carries TRBV4-1 and TRBJ1-1, with no clear D. This CDR3 contains 14 residues. Trimming pared 5 bases from V and 1 base from J, leaving 11 bases between. Germline loops: CDR1 MGHRA, CDR2 YSYEKL. The CDR3 DNA sequence: TGCGCCAGCAGCTTTACGGTAGGGAACACTGAAGCTTTCTTT. Translating gives CASSFTVGNTEAFF.

V is TRBV4-1 and J is TRBJ2-7, with D unresolved. Germline V CDR1 and CDR2: MGHRA, YSYEKL. The V end was cut by 2 bases, the J end by 0 bases, with 14 bases between. The CDR3 contains 16 residues. The CDR3 loop is CASSQRRDSLSYEQYF. CDR3 sequence (DNA): TGCGCCAGCAGCCAACGCCGAGACTCCCTCTCCTACGAGCAGTACTTC.

To note about this clone: A clone one base away is much larger, so this may be a read error. The gene calls are TRBV6-2 or TRBV6-3 and TRBJ2-2; no clear D. The CDR3 is 13 residues long. V gave up 4 bases and J gave up 1 base, with 4 bases separating them. CDR1 and CDR2 (germline): MNHEY, SVGEGT. CDR3 coding DNA: TGTGCCAGCAGTTCAGGGAACACCGGGGAGCTGTTTTTT. Protein sequence: CASSSGNTGELFF.

The chain has TRBV7-9 and TRBJ2-1; TRBD2 matches 10 bases. This CDR3 contains 14 residues. Germline-derived CDR1 and CDR2 are SEHNR and FQNEAQ (reference sequence). The V and J ends lost 3 bases and 9 bases, in that order; junction bases with no gene match: 5. The CDR3 protein is CASSFLAGVSEQFF. CDR3 sequence (DNA): TGTGCCAGCAGCTTCCTAGCGGGAGTGAGTGAGCAGTTCTTC.

The genes are TRBV6-5 and TRBJ1-6, with 10 positions matching TRBD1. Germline trimming cut 6 bases from V and 10 bases from J; bases unmatched to any gene: 9. The CDR3 is 15 amino acids. Germline-derived CDR1 and CDR2 are MNHEY and SVGAGI. The CDR3 DNA follows: TGTGCCAGCAGCCTCGGACAGGGGGGACGGTCACCCCTCCACTTT. This encodes CASSLGQGGRSPLHF.

The V call is TRBV5-6, the J call TRBJ2-7; 7 bases fit TRBD2. Per germline, CDR1 SGHDT and CDR2 YYEEEE. CDR3 length: 12 residues. The V segment lost 4 bases and the J segment 3 bases; nucleotides outside the gene matches: 1. The CDR3 DNA sequence: TGTGCCAGCAGCGGACTAGTCTACGAGCAGTACTTC. Its protein is CASSGLVYEQYF.

The V and J genes are TRBV9 and TRBJ2-3, with 10 bases matching TRBD2. The CDR3 totals 15 residues. The V and J ends lost 6 bases and 6 bases, in that order; junction bases with no gene match: 10. Germline V gives CDR1 SGDLS, CDR2 YYNGEE. The CDR3 DNA reads TGTGCCAGCACCCCGGCTAGCGGGAGTTCGGATACGCAGTATTTT. This sequence encodes CASTPASGSSDTQYF. Supplemented by reference TRBV9 and TRBJ2-3, the full variable domain reads DSGVTQTPKHLITATGQRVTLRCSPRSGDLSVYWYQQSLDQGLQFLIQYYNGEERAKGNILERFSAQQFPDLHSELNLSSLELGDSALYFCASTPASGSSDTQYFGPGTRLTVL.

In this sample, this clone turned up once. This chain links TRBV5-4 with TRBJ2-3, with TRBD2 matching 14 bases. CDR1 is SGHNT and CDR2 is YYREEE in the germline V gene (reference sequence). The CDR3 contains 17 residues. J lost 0 bases, V lost 3 bases, and 3 bases had no gene match. The CDR3 sequence: CASSSGLAGASTDTQYF. CDR3 in DNA: TGTGCCAGCAGCTCGGGACTAGCGGGAGCTAGCACAGATACGCAGTATTTT.

CDR3 residues: CASTNNVQASNQPQHF. The CDR3 nucleotides read TGTGCCAGCACCAATAACGTCCAGGCATCCAATCAGCCCCAGCATTTT. The chain joins TRBV11-3 to TRBJ1-5, with no clear D. This CDR3 has 16 residues. Germline assignment: CDR1 SGHNT and CDR2 YENEEA. Deletions cut 7 bases from V and 3 bases from J, with 19 bases between.

This clone was observed once. The V and J genes are TRBV23-1 and TRBJ1-2; D gene ambiguous. TRBV23-1 is given ORF status, its function remaining uncertain. V was shortened by 4 bases and J by 5 bases, with 17 bases between the two germline ends. This CDR3 has 15 residues. In nucleotides, the CDR3 is TGCGCCAGCAGTCCTCGGTCCCGGTTGAAGTATGGCTACACCTTC. Its translation: CASSPRSRLKYGYTF.

This rearrangement joins TRBV7-9 to TRBJ1-3; D perhaps matches TRBD1 (5 bases). CDR3 length: 17 amino acids. The V gene's germline CDR1 is SEHNR and CDR2 FQNEAQ (reference sequence). The V and J ends lost 3 bases and 0 bases respectively, with 15 bases between them. CDR3 sequence (DNA): TGTGCCAGCAGCTTCCCCTCCCGGGGGAACTCTGGAAACACCATATATTTT. This translates into CASSFPSRGNSGNTIYF.

The rearrangement uses TRBV12-3 or TRBV12-4 and TRBJ2-1, with a weak D call TRBD1 (5 bases). The length of the CDR3 is 13 residues. Trimming removed 7 bases at V and 10 bases at J, with 17 bases between. CDR3 DNA: TGTGCCAGCACCCACACGGGCCAGGGAGAGCAGTTCTTC. Translated, it gives CASTHTGQGEQFF.

This chain uses TRBV5-6 with TRBJ2-1; 9 nucleotides align to TRBD2. V shed 7 bases, J shed 7 bases, and the junction held 12 bases outside the gene matches. CDR1 SGHDT and CDR2 YYEEEE come from the germline V gene. This CDR3 region has 15 residues. CDR3 region: CASSTAASGVNEQFF. Here the CDR3 DNA reads TGTGCCAGCTCAACGGCGGCTAGCGGGGTAAATGAGCAGTTCTTC.

The chain employs TRBV7-2 and TRBJ2-5; 9 nucleotides match TRBD1. V dropped 5 bases and J dropped 4; count of bases not matched to a gene: 5. The germline CDR1 and CDR2 sequences are SGHTA and FQGNSA. The CDR3 is made up of 14 amino acids. The CDR3 here is CASSPGQGRETQYF. CDR3 in DNA: TGTGCCAGCAGCCCGGGACAGGGTAGAGAGACCCAGTACTTC.

The CDR3 spells CASSDDRAGYTF. CDR3 sequence (DNA): TGTGCCAGCAGCGACGACAGGGCCGGCTACACCTTC. The chain combines TRBV7-2 with TRBJ1-2; 7 nucleotides agree with TRBD1. J was trimmed by 8 bases and V by 5 bases; bases with no gene match: 5. CDR3 length: 12 residues. The V gene's germline CDR1 is SGHTA and CDR2 FQGNSA.

This sequence joins TRBV10-2 and TRBJ2-1; no firm D call. CDR3 length equals 11 residues. V was clipped by 5 bases and J by 10 bases, with 9 bases between them. Per the germline V gene, CDR1 is WSHSY and CDR2 is SAAADI. The CDR3 is CASSTLWEQFF. For the CDR3, the DNA is TGCGCCAGCAGTACCCTTTGGGAGCAGTTCTTC.

V is TRBV30 and J is TRBJ2-6, with 9 nucleotides matching TRBD1. The CDR3 is 17 residues long. Trimming at V came to 3 bases and at J to 1 base, leaving 7 bases not matched to a gene. Germline V gives CDR1 GTSNPN, CDR2 SVGIG (reference sequence). This chain's CDR3 is CAWRERDRESGANVLTF. CDR3 DNA sequence: TGTGCCTGGAGAGAACGGGACAGGGAGTCTGGGGCCAACGTCCTGACTTTC.

The chain couples TRBV14 to TRBJ1-4, with 10 positions matching TRBD1. The V and J ends lost 2 bases and 8 bases, in that order; junction bases with no gene match: 8. This CDR3 region has 16 residues. Germline V CDR1 and CDR2: SGHDN, FVKESK. The CDR3 DNA follows: TGTGCCAGCAGCCAAATATCCGGGACAGGGGAGGAAAAACTGTTTTTT. Protein sequence: CASSQISGTGEEKLFF.

The chain joins TRBV6-5 to TRBJ1-2; maybe TRBD1 (5 bases). CDR1 MNHEY and CDR2 SVGAGI come from the germline V gene. With 2 bases removed from V and 7 bases from J, the gap between germline ends came to 11 bases. CDR3 length: 13 amino acids. Written as DNA, the CDR3 is TGTGCCAGCAGTTACAATGCCAGGGTTGGCTACACCTTC. Translating it yields CASSYNARVGYTF.

The rearrangement links TRBV18 to TRBJ1-2; possible D gene TRBD1, 5 bases. Per germline, CDR1 KGHSH and CDR2 LQKENI. The CDR3 covers 13 residues. V lost 3 bases and J lost 6, with 11 bases in between. The CDR3 nucleotides are TGTGCCAGCTCACCTGGGGCCTCCCATGGCTACACCTTC. Translating it yields CASSPGASHGYTF. Based on the CDR3 plus reference TRBV18 and TRBJ1-2, the full variable domain is NAGVMQNPRHLVRRRGQEARLRCSPMKGHSHVYWYRQLPEEGLKFMVYLQKENIIDESGMPKERFSAEFPKEGPSILRIQQVVRGDSAAYFCASSPGASHGYTFGSGTRLTVV.

The rearrangement joins TRBV24-1 to TRBJ1-2, with D perhaps matching TRBD1 (6 bases). The V and J ends lost 5 bases and 8 bases respectively, with 23 bases between them. CDR3 length: 16 amino acids. Looked up from germline, CDR1 is KGHDR and CDR2 is SFDVKD. The CDR3: CATSGVQTGFFGGYTF. The CDR3 DNA sequence: TGTGCCACCAGTGGGGTCCAAACAGGGTTTTTCGGCGGCTACACCTTC.

The gene calls are TRBV7-2 and TRBJ2-7, with D possibly matching TRBD1 (8 bases). The V end lost 0 bases, the J end lost 9 bases, and 21 bases lay between the germline ends. The CDR3 sequence is 16 residues long. CDR1 is SGHTA and CDR2 is FQGNSA in the germline V gene. The CDR3 spells CASSLAGGGQVQAQYF. The CDR3 DNA follows: TGTGCCAGCAGCTTAGCAGGGGGGGGACAGGTCCAGGCGCAGTACTTC.

This rearrangement joins TRBV10-2 to TRBJ2-2; 8 nucleotides align to TRBD2. Per the germline V gene, CDR1 is WSHSY and CDR2 is SAAADI. J gave up 3 bases and V 9 bases, and 3 bases lay outside the gene matches. CDR3 size: 13 residues. The CDR3 sequence is CASSRGDTGELFF. DNA for the CDR3: TGCGCCAGTTCGCGGGGGGACACCGGGGAGCTGTTTTTT.

This chain uses TRBV5-4 with TRBJ2-3; 13 bases line up with TRBD2. The CDR3 consists of 17 residues. With 3 bases clipped from V and 0 bases from J, the junction kept 4 bases outside the gene matches. The germline V gene encodes CDR1 SGHNT and CDR2 YYREEE (reference sequence). CDR3 loop: CASSSGLAGVSTDTQYF. CDR3 DNA: TGTGCCAGCAGCTCCGGACTAGCGGGGGTTAGCACAGATACGCAGTATTTT.